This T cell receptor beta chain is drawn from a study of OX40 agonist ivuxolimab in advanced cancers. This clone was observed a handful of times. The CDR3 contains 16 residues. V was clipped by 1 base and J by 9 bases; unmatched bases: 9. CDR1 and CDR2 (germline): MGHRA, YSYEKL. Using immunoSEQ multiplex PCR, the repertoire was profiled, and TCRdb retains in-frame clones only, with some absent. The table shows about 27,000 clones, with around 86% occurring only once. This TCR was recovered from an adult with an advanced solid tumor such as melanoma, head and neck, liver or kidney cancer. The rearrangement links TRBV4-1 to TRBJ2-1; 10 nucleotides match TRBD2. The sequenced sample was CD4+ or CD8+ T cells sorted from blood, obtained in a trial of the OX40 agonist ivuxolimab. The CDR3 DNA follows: TGCGCCAGCAGCCAAGTAGGGGTAGCGGGAGGAGGTGAGCAGTTCTTC. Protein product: CASSQVGVAGGGEQFF.